The rows below give T cell receptor beta chains drawn from one sample of a study of T-cell reconstitution after alpha-beta-depleted transplantation in children. TCRdb fed the PCR reads into MiXCR, producing one record per CDR3 protein. Of about 1,000,000 distinct CDR3 sequences in the sample, roughly 29% were seen once. The starting material was PBMCs, mostly from graft donor cells, obtained 360 days after TCRalphabeta/CD19-depleted stem cell transplant. The receptors here all came from a boy in the first two years of life who had a stem cell transplant for SCID, so the T cells may come from the graft donor. The CDR3 runs from the conserved cysteine through the conserved F or W. A D gene is named only where the DNA matches it firmly. Size values are once, few and many counts, or a class for expanded clones, and some rows have none.

J: TRBJ2-4
V: TRBV25-1
D: .
size: few
DNA: TGTGCCAGCAGTGAGGCAGGGAACATTCAGTACTTC
CDR3: CASSEAGNIQYF

J: TRBJ1-5
V: TRBV28
D: TRBD1
size: .
DNA: TGTGCCAGCACCCCGGACAGGGATTATAGCAATCAGCCCCAGCATTTT
CDR3: CASTPDRDYSNQPQHF

J: TRBJ2-7
V: TRBV20-1
D: .
size: .
DNA: TGCAGTGCTAGAGCGACCGGGACCTACGAGCAGTACTTC
CDR3: CSARATGTYEQYF

J: TRBJ2-3
V: TRBV20-1
D: .
size: .
DNA: TGCAGTGCTTTCCTCAGGGGGGCTCTAGTCTCAGATACGCAGTATTTT
CDR3: CSAFLRGALVSDTQYF

J: TRBJ1-1
V: TRBV28
D: .
size: few
DNA: TGTGCCAGCAGTTTTAACCGCCAGAGAAACACTGAAGCTTTCTTT
CDR3: CASSFNRQRNTEAFF

J: TRBJ2-3
V: TRBV20-1
D: .
size: few
DNA: TGCAGTGCTAGAAGGGGCAGTAGCACAGATACGCAGTATTTT
CDR3: CSARRGSSTDTQYF

J: TRBJ1-1
V: TRBV12-3/TRBV12-4
D: .
size: .
DNA: TGTGCCAGCAGTCTCACCCTCGAAGCACCGCGGTGGACTGAAGCTTTCTTT
CDR3: CASSLTLEAPRWTEAFF

J: TRBJ2-7
V: TRBV5-1
D: .
size: .
DNA: TGCGCCAGCAGCAAGCTCCCAAGGGTCATAGAGGAGAACGAGCAGTACTTC
CDR3: CASSKLPRVIEENEQYF

J: TRBJ2-7
V: TRBV20-1
D: TRBD1
size: few
DNA: TGCAGTGCTTCCTGGGACAGGGGGAACGAGCAGTACTTC
CDR3: CSASWDRGNEQYF

J: TRBJ2-2
V: TRBV29-1
D: .
size: .
DNA: TGCAGCGTTGGAAGGGTGGGCACCGGGGAGCTGTTTTTT
CDR3: CSVGRVGTGELFF

J: TRBJ2-1
V: TRBV6-5
D: TRBD1
size: once
DNA: TGTGCCAGCAGCTACTGGACCCTGACAGGGACCAATGAGCAGTTCTTC
CDR3: CASSYWTLTGTNEQFF

J: TRBJ2-7
V: TRBV27
D: .
size: .
DNA: TGTGCCAGCGGTAAAATGAACCTGCGAGCCGAGCAGTACTTC
CDR3: CASGKMNLRAEQYF

J: TRBJ2-1
V: TRBV19
D: .
size: .
DNA: TGTGCCAGTAGTATGGGTACCAACAATGAGCAGTTCTTC
CDR3: CASSMGTNNEQFF

J: TRBJ2-2
V: TRBV13
D: .
size: .
DNA: TGTGCCAGCAGCTTGTCTGTCTCTTGGGAGGCAGTGAACACCGGGGAGCTGTTTTTT
CDR3: CASSLSVSWEAVNTGELFF

J: TRBJ2-3
V: TRBV24-1
D: TRBD2
size: .
DNA: TGTGCCACCGCCCGGGGGGGAACTGACACAGATACGCAGTATTTT
CDR3: CATARGGTDTDTQYF

J: TRBJ1-1
V: TRBV19
D: .
size: few
DNA: TGTGCCAGTACCCTCTCGGCAAGCACTGAAGCTTTCTTT
CDR3: CASTLSASTEAFF

J: TRBJ1-2
V: TRBV12-3/TRBV12-4
D: .
size: .
DNA: TGTGCCAGCAGTTTTGAAAGCCAACTTAACTATGGCTACACCTTC
CDR3: CASSFESQLNYGYTF

J: TRBJ2-7
V: TRBV27
D: TRBD1
size: .
DNA: TGTGCCAGCAGTTCGACAGGGACAGACTCCTACGAGCAGTACTTC
CDR3: CASSSTGTDSYEQYF

J: TRBJ2-5
V: TRBV6-1
D: .
size: .
DNA: TGTGCCAGCCTAACAGATGACCAAGAGACCCAGTACTTC
CDR3: CASLTDDQETQYF

J: TRBJ2-1
V: TRBV12-3/TRBV12-4
D: TRBD1
size: .
DNA: TGTGCCAGCAGTTTAACGAGATTCCCAGGGGGCTCCTACAATGAGCAGTTCTTC
CDR3: CASSLTRFPGGSYNEQFF

J: TRBJ2-1
V: TRBV6-1
D: .
size: many
DNA: TGTGCCAGCAGATCCCAGGGGACGTCCGGTGAGCAGTTCTTC
CDR3: CASRSQGTSGEQFF

J: TRBJ2-5
V: TRBV7-2
D: TRBD1
size: .
DNA: TGTGCCAGCAGCTTAGTCGGGGACAGGCGAGAGACCCAGTACTTC
CDR3: CASSLVGDRRETQYF